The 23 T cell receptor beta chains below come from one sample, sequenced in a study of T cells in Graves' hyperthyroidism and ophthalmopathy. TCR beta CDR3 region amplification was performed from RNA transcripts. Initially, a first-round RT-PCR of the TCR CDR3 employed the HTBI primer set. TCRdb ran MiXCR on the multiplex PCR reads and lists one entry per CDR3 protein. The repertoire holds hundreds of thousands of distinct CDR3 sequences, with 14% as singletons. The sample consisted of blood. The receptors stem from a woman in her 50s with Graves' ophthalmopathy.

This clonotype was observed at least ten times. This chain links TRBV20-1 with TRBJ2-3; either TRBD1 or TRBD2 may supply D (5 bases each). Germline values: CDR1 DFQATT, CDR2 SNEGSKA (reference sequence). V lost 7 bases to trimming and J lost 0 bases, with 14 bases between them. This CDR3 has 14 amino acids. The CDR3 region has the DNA TGCAGTGGGGGGTGGGCTAGCAGCACAGATACGCAGTATTTT. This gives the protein CSGGWASSTDTQYF.

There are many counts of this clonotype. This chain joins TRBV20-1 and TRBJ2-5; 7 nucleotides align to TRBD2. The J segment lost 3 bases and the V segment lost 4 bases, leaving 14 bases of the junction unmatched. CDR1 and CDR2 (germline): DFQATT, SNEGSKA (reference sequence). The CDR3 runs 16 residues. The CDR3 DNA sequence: TGCAGTGCTATTCCAGGCGCGGGAGCCGGAAAAGAGACCCAGTACTTC. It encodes CSAIPGAGAGKETQYF.

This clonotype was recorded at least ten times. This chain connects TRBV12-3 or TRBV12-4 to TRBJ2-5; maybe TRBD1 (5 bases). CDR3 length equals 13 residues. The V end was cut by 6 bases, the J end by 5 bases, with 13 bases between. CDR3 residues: CASRPGLGETQYF. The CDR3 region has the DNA TGTGCCAGCAGACCAGGGTTAGGGGAGACCCAGTACTTC.

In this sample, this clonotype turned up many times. The CDR3 DNA reads TGTGCCAGCAGTTTAGACCCACTAGCGGGTGTAACTTTTGAGCAGTTCTTC. This encodes CASSLDPLAGVTFEQFF. The chain couples TRBV28 to TRBJ2-1, with 9 bases fitting TRBD2. Germline lookup yields CDR1 MDHEN and CDR2 SYDVKM. The CDR3 is made up of 17 amino acids. V dropped 2 bases and J dropped 9; count of bases not matched to a gene: 14.

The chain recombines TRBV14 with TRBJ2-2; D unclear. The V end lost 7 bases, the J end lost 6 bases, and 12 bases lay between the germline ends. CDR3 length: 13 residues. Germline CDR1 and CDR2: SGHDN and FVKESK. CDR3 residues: CASTTQLSGELFF. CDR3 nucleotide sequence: TGTGCCAGCACCACACAGTTATCCGGGGAGCTGTTTTTT.

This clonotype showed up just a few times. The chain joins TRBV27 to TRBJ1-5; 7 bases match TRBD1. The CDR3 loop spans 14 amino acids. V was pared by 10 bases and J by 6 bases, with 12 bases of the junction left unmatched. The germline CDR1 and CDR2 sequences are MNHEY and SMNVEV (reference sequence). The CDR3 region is CATRQGNGFQPQHF. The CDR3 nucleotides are TGTGCCACGCGACAGGGCAACGGTTTTCAGCCCCAGCATTTT.

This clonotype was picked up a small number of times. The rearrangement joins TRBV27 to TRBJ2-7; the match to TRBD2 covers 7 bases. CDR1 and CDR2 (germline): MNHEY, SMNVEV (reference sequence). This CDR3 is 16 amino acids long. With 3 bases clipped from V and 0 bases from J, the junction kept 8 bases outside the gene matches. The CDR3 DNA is TGTGCCAGCAGTTTGGGGCCTACTAGCGTCTCCTACGAGCAGTACTTC. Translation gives CASSLGPTSVSYEQYF.

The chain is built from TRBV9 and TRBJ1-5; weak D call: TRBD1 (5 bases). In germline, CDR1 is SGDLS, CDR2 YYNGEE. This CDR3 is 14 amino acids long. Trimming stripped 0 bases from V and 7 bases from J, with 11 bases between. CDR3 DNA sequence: TGTGCCAGCAGCGTAGGAGGGGCCGGGCAGCCCCAGCATTTT. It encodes CASSVGGAGQPQHF.

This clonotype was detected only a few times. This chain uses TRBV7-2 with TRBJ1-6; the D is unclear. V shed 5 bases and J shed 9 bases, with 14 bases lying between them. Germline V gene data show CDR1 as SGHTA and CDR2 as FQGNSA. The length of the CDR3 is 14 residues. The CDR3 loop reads CASSQIPVRSPLHF. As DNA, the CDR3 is TGTGCCAGCAGCCAGATCCCAGTACGTTCACCCCTCCACTTT. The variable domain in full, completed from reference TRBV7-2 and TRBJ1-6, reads GAGVSQSPSNKVTEKGKDVELRCDPISGHTALYWYRQSLGQGLEFLIYFQGNSAPDKSGLPSDRFSAERTGGSVSTLTIQRTQQEDSAVYLCASSQIPVRSPLHFGNGTRLTVT.

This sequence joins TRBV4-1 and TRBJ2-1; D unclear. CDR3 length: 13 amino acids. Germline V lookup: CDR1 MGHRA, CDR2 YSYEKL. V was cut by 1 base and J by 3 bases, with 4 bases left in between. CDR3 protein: CASSQVFYNEQFF. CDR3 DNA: TGCGCCAGCAGCCAAGTATTCTACAATGAGCAGTTCTTC.

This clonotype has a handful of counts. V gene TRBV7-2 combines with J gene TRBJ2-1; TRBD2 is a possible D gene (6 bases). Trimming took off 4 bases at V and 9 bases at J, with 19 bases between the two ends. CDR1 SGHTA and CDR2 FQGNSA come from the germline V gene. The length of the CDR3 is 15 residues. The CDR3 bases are TGTGCCAGCAGCTCCAGTGCGAGGGAGGCCGGTGAGCAGTTCTTC. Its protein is CASSSSAREAGEQFF.

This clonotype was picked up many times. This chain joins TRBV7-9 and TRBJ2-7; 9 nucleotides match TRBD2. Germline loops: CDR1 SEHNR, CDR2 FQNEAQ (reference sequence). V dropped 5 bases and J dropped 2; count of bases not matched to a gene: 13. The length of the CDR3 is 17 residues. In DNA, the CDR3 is TGTGCCAGCAGCCCACTACTCGAAGCGGGAGGCGCCTACGAGCAGTACTTC. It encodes CASSPLLEAGGAYEQYF.

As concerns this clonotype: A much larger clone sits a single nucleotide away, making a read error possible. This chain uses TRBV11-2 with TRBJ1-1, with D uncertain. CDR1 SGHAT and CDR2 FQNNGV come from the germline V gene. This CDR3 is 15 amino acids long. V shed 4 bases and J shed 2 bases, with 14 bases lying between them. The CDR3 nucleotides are TGTGCCAGCAGCTCAACAACCGTCGGAAACACTGAAGCTTTCTTT. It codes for CASSSTTVGNTEAFF.

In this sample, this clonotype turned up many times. This CDR3 is CASSLNPGLGEQFF. The CDR3 DNA reads TGTGCCAGCAGCTTAAATCCAGGGCTGGGTGAGCAGTTCTTC. V usage is TRBV7-9 and J usage is TRBJ2-1, with D possibly being TRBD1 (5 bases). Trimming removed 2 bases from V and 9 bases from J, with 14 bases in between. The germline V gene encodes CDR1 SEHNR and CDR2 FQNEAQ (reference sequence). This CDR3 is built from 14 residues.

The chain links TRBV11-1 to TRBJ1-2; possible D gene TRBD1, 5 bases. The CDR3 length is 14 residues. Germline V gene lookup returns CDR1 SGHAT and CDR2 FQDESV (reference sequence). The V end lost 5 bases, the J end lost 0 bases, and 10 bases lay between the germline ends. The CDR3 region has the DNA TGTGCCAGCAGCCTCTCGGGGGCTAACTATGGCTACACCTTC. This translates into CASSLSGANYGYTF.

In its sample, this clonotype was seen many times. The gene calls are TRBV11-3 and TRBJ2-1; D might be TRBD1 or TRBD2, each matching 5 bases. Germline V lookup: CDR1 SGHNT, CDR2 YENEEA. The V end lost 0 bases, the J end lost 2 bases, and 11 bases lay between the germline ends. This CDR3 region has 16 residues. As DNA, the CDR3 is TGTGCCAGCAGCTTAGAGGGGACCTATACCTACAATGAGCAGTTCTTC. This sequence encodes CASSLEGTYTYNEQFF.

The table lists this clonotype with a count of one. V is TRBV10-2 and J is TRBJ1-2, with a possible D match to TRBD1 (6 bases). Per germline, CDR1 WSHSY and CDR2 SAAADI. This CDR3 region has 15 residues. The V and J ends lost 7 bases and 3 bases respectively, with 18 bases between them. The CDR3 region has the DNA TGCGCCAGCATGAGAACCCCAGGGGAGGACTATGGCTACACCTTC. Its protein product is CASMRTPGEDYGYTF.

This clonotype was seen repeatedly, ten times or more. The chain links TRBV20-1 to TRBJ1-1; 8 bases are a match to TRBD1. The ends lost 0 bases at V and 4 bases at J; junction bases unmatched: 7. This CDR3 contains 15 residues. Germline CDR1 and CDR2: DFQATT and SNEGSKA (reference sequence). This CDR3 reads CSARDRGRISTEAFF. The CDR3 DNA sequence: TGCAGTGCTAGAGACAGGGGGCGGATTTCCACTGAAGCTTTCTTT.

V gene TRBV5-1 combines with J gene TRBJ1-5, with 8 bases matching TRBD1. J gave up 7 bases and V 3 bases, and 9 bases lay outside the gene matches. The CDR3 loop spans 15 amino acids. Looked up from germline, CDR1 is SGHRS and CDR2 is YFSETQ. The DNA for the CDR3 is TGCGCCAGCAGCTATCTTCAGGGGGCGCGCCAGCCCCAGCATTTT. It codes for CASSYLQGARQPQHF.

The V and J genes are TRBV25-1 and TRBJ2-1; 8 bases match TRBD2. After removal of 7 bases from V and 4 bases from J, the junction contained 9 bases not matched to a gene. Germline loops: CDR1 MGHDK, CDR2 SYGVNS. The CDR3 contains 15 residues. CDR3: CASTGTREAYNEQFF. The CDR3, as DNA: TGTGCCAGCACGGGAACGCGGGAGGCATACAATGAGCAGTTCTTC.

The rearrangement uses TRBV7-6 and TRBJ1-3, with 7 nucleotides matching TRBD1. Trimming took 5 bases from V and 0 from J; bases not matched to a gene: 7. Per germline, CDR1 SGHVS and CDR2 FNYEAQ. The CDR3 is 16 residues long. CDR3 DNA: TGTGCCAGCAGCCTAGACAGGGAGAACTCTGGAAACACCATATATTTT. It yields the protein CASSLDRENSGNTIYF. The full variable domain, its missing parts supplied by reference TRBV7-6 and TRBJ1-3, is GAGVSQSPRYKVTKRGQDVALRCDPISGHVSLYWYRQALGQGPEFLTYFNYEAQQDKSGLPNDRFSAERPEGSISTLTIQRTEQRDSAMYRCASSLDRENSGNTIYFGEGSWLTVV.

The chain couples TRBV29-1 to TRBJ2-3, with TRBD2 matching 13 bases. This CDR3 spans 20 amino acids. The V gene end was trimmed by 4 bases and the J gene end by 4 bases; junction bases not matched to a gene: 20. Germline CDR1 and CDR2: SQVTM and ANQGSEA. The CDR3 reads CSVVGILAGGLVALPDTQYF. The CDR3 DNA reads TGCAGCGTTGTGGGGATACTAGCGGGAGGGTTGGTAGCGCTTCCAGATACGCAGTATTTT.

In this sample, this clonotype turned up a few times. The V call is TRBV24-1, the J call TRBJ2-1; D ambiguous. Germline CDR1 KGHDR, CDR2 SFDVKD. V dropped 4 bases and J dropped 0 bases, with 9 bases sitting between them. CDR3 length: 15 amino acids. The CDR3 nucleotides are TGTGCCACCAGTGACATCTTTAGCTCCTACAATGAGCAGTTCTTC. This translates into CATSDIFSSYNEQFF.